The T cell receptor beta chain under discussion was sequenced for a study of Graves' ophthalmopathy and Graves' hyperthyroidism. Whole-study findings and limits: A model built from 13 signatures distinguished ophthalmopathy from stable hyperthyroidism with about 90% sensitivity and around 81% specificity.

The length of the CDR3 is 15 residues. V shed 6 bases and J shed 6 bases, with 15 bases lying between them. Germline V gene lookup returns CDR1 MDHEN and CDR2 SYDVKM. The sequenced template was RNA, covering the TCR beta CDR3 region. RT-PCR was first run with HTBI primers, then multiplex PCR in a second round. TCRdb passed the multiplex PCR reads through MiXCR, listing each CDR3 protein once. Of about 590,000 distinct CDR3 sequences detected, under 45% appear once; the ten largest clones hold 3.5% to 5%. In its sample, this clonotype was seen many times. The antigen remains unidentified. The TCR comes from an adult man with Graves' hyperthyroidism. The chain has TRBV28 and TRBJ1-6, with D uncertain. The sample comprised peripheral blood or thyroid tissue (not recorded which). The CDR3 loop is CASSQHKVVNSPLHF. The CDR3 nucleotides read TGTGCCAGCAGCCAACACAAGGTTGTTAATTCACCCCTCCACTTT. The whole variable domain, filled in from reference TRBV28 and TRBJ1-6, reads DVKVTQSSRYLVKRTGEKVFLECVQDMDHENMFWYRQDPGLGLRLIYFSYDVKMKEKGDIPEGYSVSREKKERFSLILESASTNQTSMYLCASSQHKVVNSPLHFGNGTRLTVT.